Given below is one TCR beta chain in context. The V gene's germline CDR1 is MDHEN and CDR2 SYDVKM. V lost 5 bases and J lost 5, with 15 bases in between. The CDR3 is made up of 14 amino acids. TCRdb keeps only in-frame clones here, not all; method: immunoSEQ multiplex PCR. The table shows around 100,000 clones, with roughly nine tenths occurring only once. This sample was included in a study of control samples from healthy donors and cancer patients. The chain uses TRBV28 and TRBJ1-2; D perhaps matches TRBD1 (6 bases). This clonotype was obtained from a woman aged 18-30 years in good health. The sequencing sample was made of blood. CDR3 DNA: TGTGCCAGCAGTAGAACACAGGGAGGGTATGGCTACACCTTC. Translated: CASSRTQGGYGYTF.